The source of this TCR beta chain is a study of blood T cell repertoires in COVID-19. On the study more broadly: Italy, Spain and the United States were the sources of the convalescent and acute COVID-19 samples.

Clones were read by immunoSEQ multiplex PCR, and TCRdb kept only the in-frame ones, dropping some. The table lists 250,000 to 300,000 clones, approximately 88% of them singletons. Seattle researchers signed up patients amid active infection and tracked them longitudinally. CDR1 and CDR2 (germline): SNHLY, FYNNEI. CDR3 length equals 15 residues. Trimming at V came to 6 bases and at J to 6 bases, leaving 11 bases not matched to a gene. The sequence was obtained from a woman aged 70-85 years with COVID-19, enrolled during active disease. Sample: peripheral blood. The rearrangement joins TRBV2 to TRBJ2-1; 7 positions agree with TRBD2. The CDR3 nucleotides read TGTGCCAGCAGAAGAGGACTAGTCGGCCGCAATGAGCAGTTCTTC. As protein: CASRRGLVGRNEQFF.